These T cell receptor beta chains were read from a single sample in a study of T cells after posttransplantation cyclophosphamide. Some clones are missing from TCRdb's copy, which holds only in-frame ones; the method was immunoSEQ multiplex PCR. Of 30,000 to 45,000 clones in the sample, 78% were seen once. The material sequenced was CD4+ T cells sorted from blood, taken roughly 250 weeks after a stem cell transplant with posttransplant cyclophosphamide. These receptors all come from a female patient in her thirties or forties who received an allogeneic stem cell transplant from a related donor, was CMV-positive, and had no GVHD. A share of the T cells may be of graft donor origin. Each CDR3 is given without its conserved first and last residue.

j_gene: TRBJ1-2; v_gene: TRBV5-1; CDR3aa: ASPTDFAPSYGYT
j_gene: TRBJ2-7; v_gene: TRBV7-9; CDR3aa: ASSPGTYYEQY
j_gene: TRBJ1-5; v_gene: TRBV7-2; CDR3aa: ASSLKGAASNQPQH
j_gene: TRBJ2-7; v_gene: TRBV6-4; CDR3aa: ASSRDRDKEQY
j_gene: TRBJ1-3; v_gene: TRBV7-9; CDR3aa: ASTPAGGGNTIY
j_gene: TRBJ2-1; v_gene: TRBV6-6; CDR3aa: ASGGYNEQF
j_gene: TRBJ1-5; v_gene: TRBV27; CDR3aa: ASRKTGVVIGSNQPQH
j_gene: TRBJ2-3; v_gene: TRBV5-1; CDR3aa: ASSLATDTQY
j_gene: TRBJ2-7; v_gene: TRBV6-1; CDR3aa: ASSDLAGGGEEQY
j_gene: TRBJ2-1; v_gene: TRBV9; CDR3aa: ASSVGSRDRVNEQF
j_gene: TRBJ1-2; v_gene: TRBV10-3; CDR3aa: AIAGQNYGYT
j_gene: TRBJ2-3; v_gene: TRBV7-2; CDR3aa: ASSLLRLARSTDTQY
j_gene: TRBJ2-7; v_gene: TRBV19; CDR3aa: ASSWTSGGAYEQY
j_gene: TRBJ2-1; v_gene: TRBV6-1; CDR3aa: ATVPGQGRTEQF
j_gene: TRBJ1-2; v_gene: TRBV7-2; CDR3aa: ASSLRGPSGYT
j_gene: TRBJ2-5; v_gene: TRBV6-1; CDR3aa: ASSALGLAGQETQY
j_gene: TRBJ1-2; v_gene: TRBV28; CDR3aa: ASRSGGTYGYT
j_gene: TRBJ1-6; v_gene: TRBV6-4; CDR3aa: ASSDSLNSPLH
j_gene: TRBJ1-6; v_gene: TRBV7-9; CDR3aa: ASSGRRGATNSPLH
j_gene: TRBJ2-7; v_gene: TRBV5-1; CDR3aa: ASSFRQGETYEQY
j_gene: TRBJ2-2; v_gene: TRBV11-2; CDR3aa: ASSLRGNTGELF
j_gene: TRBJ2-3; v_gene: TRBV19; CDR3aa: ASSMGGVGADTQY
j_gene: TRBJ2-5; v_gene: TRBV15; CDR3aa: ATSSPGLAEETQY
j_gene: TRBJ2-5; v_gene: TRBV7-9; CDR3aa: ASSLVRQETQY
j_gene: TRBJ2-1; v_gene: TRBV7-3; CDR3aa: ASSLRGGYEQF
j_gene: TRBJ2-5; v_gene: TRBV5-1; CDR3aa: ASSSTSGVPGRETQY
j_gene: TRBJ1-4; v_gene: TRBV5-8; CDR3aa: ASSLWAREKLF
j_gene: TRBJ2-1; v_gene: TRBV19; CDR3aa: ASRHRDRGYEQF